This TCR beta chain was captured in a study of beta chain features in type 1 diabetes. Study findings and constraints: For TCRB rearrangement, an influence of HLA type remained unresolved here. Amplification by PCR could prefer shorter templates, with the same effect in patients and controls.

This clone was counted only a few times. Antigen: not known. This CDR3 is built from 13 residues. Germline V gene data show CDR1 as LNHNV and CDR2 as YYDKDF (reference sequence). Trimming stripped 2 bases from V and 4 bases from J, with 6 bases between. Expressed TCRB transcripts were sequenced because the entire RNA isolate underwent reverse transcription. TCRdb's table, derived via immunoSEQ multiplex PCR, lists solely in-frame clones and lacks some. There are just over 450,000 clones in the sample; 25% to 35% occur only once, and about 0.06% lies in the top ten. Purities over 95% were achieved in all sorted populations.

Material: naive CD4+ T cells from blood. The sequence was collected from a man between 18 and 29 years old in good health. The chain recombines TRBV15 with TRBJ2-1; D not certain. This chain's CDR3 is CATSRRSYNEQFF. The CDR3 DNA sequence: TGTGCCACCAGCAGAAGAAGTTACAATGAGCAGTTCTTC.